What follows are 5 T cell receptor beta chains derived from one specimen sequenced in a study of response to subunit inactivated influenza vaccine. TCRdb re-derived calls from the RT-PCR reads in MiXCR, one entry per CDR3 protein. The data show some 540,000 distinct CDR3 sequences, approximately 22% seen once. These data also featured in a second study, about T cells expressing NK-cell markers. This second study says: TCR beta cDNA was generated via 5'RACE template switching incorporating UMIs.

The sample in question was CD4+ T cells sorted from PBMCs, obtained less than 13 days after vaccination. The receptors were gathered from a man in his forties or fifties who received an inactivated influenza vaccine.

This clonotype occurred a few times. DNA for the CDR3: TGTGCCAGCAGTCCGCTGACTAGCGGACGATACTTC. This gives the protein CASSPLTSGRYF. This chain joins TRBV6-2 or TRBV6-3 and TRBJ2-7; 9 nucleotides agree with TRBD2. Losses at the gene ends were 5 bases for V and 13 bases for J; bases not matched to a gene: 9. Germline V gene sequence: CDR1 MNHEY, CDR2 SVGEGT. CDR3 length: 12 residues.

The rearrangement joins TRBV5-5 to TRBJ2-5; 14 bases fit TRBD2. The J segment lost 4 bases and the V segment lost 6 bases, leaving 14 bases of the junction unmatched. CDR1 SGHKS and CDR2 YYEKEE come from the germline V gene (reference sequence). This CDR3 region has 18 residues. CDR3 sequence: CASTKWGLAGESRETQYF. CDR3 nucleotide sequence: TGTGCCAGCACCAAGTGGGGACTAGCGGGAGAGAGTAGAGAGACCCAGTACTTC. Using reference TRBV5-5 and TRBJ2-5 for the parts outside the CDR3, the full variable domain is DAGVTQSPTHLIKTRGQQVTLRCSPISGHKSVSWYQQVLGQGPQFIFQYYEKEERGRGNFPDRFSARQFPNYSSELNVNALLLGDSALYLCASTKWGLAGESRETQYFGPGTRLLVL.

V is TRBV10-3 and J is TRBJ1-4, with D tentatively TRBD1 (5 bases). The CDR3 consists of 15 residues. Trimming left V 3 bases short and J 1 base short, with 9 bases between. Germline CDR1 and CDR2: ENHRY and SYGVKD. The CDR3, as DNA: TGTGCCATCAGTGAAAGGGGTGGAACTAATGAAAAACTGTTTTTT. Its translation: CAISERGGTNEKLFF.

This chain uses TRBV5-1 with TRBJ2-6; 7 positions agree with TRBD1. Looked up from germline, CDR1 is SGHRS and CDR2 is YFSETQ. The junction had 5 bases not matched to a gene; V was cut back by 4 bases and J by 4 bases. The CDR3 extends over 15 amino acids. The CDR3 sequence: CASSLGQLGANVLTF. CDR3 DNA: TGCGCCAGCAGCCTGGGACAGCTAGGGGCCAACGTCCTGACTTTC.

The gene calls are TRBV20-1 and TRBJ2-7; 7 bases are shared with TRBD1. With V trimmed by 0 bases and J by 3 bases, 11 bases remained unmatched. In germline, CDR1 is DFQATT, CDR2 SNEGSKA (reference sequence). The CDR3 loop spans 16 amino acids. The CDR3 sequence: CSARDSRQGNIYEQYF. The CDR3 DNA reads TGCAGTGCTAGAGACTCCCGACAGGGTAATATCTACGAGCAGTACTTC.